This TCR beta chain was documented in a study of T cells in Graves' hyperthyroidism and ophthalmopathy. Whole-study results and caveats: A model of 13 V-J features distinguished ophthalmopathy from stable hyperthyroidism.

RNA transcripts yielded amplified TCR beta CDR3 regions. HTBI primers were used for first-round RT-PCR of the TCR CDR3. TCRdb ran MiXCR on the multiplex PCR reads and lists one entry per CDR3 protein. This table holds some 550,000 distinct CDR3 sequences, less than 25% found once. A note on this clonotype: Its matching antigen is unknown. Just one base apart from a much larger clone, this may be a read error.

This CDR3 has 15 residues. Germline loops: CDR1 KGHDR, CDR2 SFDVKD. The specimen sequenced was blood. The V call is TRBV24-1, the J call TRBJ2-5, with D unresolved. The origin of this receptor is a man aged 18 to 30 with Graves' hyperthyroidism. The CDR3 is CATSDPDRYQETRYF. The CDR3 DNA follows: TGTGCCACCAGTGATCCCGATCGATACCAAGAGACCCGGTACTTC.